This T cell receptor beta chain was recorded in a study of STAT5B mutations in CD4+ large granular lymphocyte leukemia. V shed 5 bases and J 7 bases; nucleotides not matched to a gene: 9. The CDR3 is 14 amino acids. Germline CDR1 reads LNHDA; CDR2 reads SQIVND (reference sequence). The method was immunoSEQ multiplex PCR; TCRdb's version includes in-frame clones alone and lacks a portion of them. Of fewer than 35,000 clones in the sample, about four fifths were seen once. Findings of the study overall: 8/27 top patient clones versus 2/35 control clones were TRBV06-family.

A word on this clone: Its antigen is unidentified.

V usage is TRBV19 and J usage is TRBJ2-3, with 7 bases that match TRBD2. The specimen was CD4+ T cells from blood buffy coats. This clonotype was obtained from a human donor in good health. CDR3 bases: TGTGCCAGTAGTTCAGCGGGAATTCAAAATACGCAGTATTTT. Translation gives CASSSAGIQNTQYF.